The 19 T cell receptor beta chains given below trace back to one sample, sequenced in a study of immune characterization of retroperitoneal liposarcoma. Each CDR3 protein is one row after TCRdb ran MiXCR on the PCR reads. This sample yields roughly 11,000 distinct CDR3 sequences, of which about 26% are seen a single time; around 9% belongs to the top ten. Specimen: tumor tissue. All receptors derive from a female donor with retroperitoneal liposarcoma.

This sequence joins TRBV6-1 and TRBJ1-4; D not resolved. Germline loops: CDR1 MNHNS, CDR2 SASEGT. The CDR3 consists of 13 residues. The ends were cut back, 6 bases at V and 6 bases at J, with 11 bases in the middle. This CDR3 reads CASRTPLDEKLFF. The DNA for the CDR3 is TGTGCCAGCAGGACTCCCTTGGATGAAAAACTGTTTTTT.

Only a few counts were recorded for this clonotype. The chain combines TRBV10-2 with TRBJ2-3; 12 bases map to TRBD2. The CDR3 length is 16 residues. Germline V CDR1 and CDR2: WSHSY, SAAADI. Trimming at V came to 3 bases and at J to 5 bases, leaving 6 bases not matched to a gene. CDR3 coding DNA: TGCGCCAGCAGTGAAAGACTAGCGGGGGCCGGAGATACGCAGTATTTT. The encoded protein is CASSERLAGAGDTQYF.

This rearrangement joins TRBV6-1 to TRBJ2-1; 7 nucleotides line up with TRBD2. V trimming: 6 bases; J trimming: 7 bases; junction bases outside the gene matches: 15. This CDR3 comprises 16 residues. Looked up from germline, CDR1 is MNHNS and CDR2 is SASEGT. CDR3 sequence: CASSNNGGGRRNEQFF. In DNA, the CDR3 is TGTGCCAGCAGCAACAATGGCGGGGGTAGGAGAAATGAGCAGTTCTTC.

The sample holds a few counts of this clonotype. The chain is built from TRBV24-1 and TRBJ2-1; 8 positions match TRBD1. The CDR3 is made up of 19 amino acids. Germline-derived CDR1 and CDR2 are KGHDR and SFDVKD. V shed 2 bases and J 5 bases; nucleotides not matched to a gene: 16. The CDR3 DNA reads TGTGCCACCAGTGATTCCGGCAGGGGGCCCTCCGGACCCAACAATGAGCAGTTCTTC. This translates into CATSDSGRGPSGPNNEQFF.

Within the sample, this clonotype is medium-sized (0.01 to 0.1%). V and J are TRBV7-2 and TRBJ2-4; TRBD1 matches at 10 bases. This CDR3 comprises 16 residues. V was pared by 2 bases and J by 4 bases, with 5 bases of the junction left unmatched. The V gene's germline CDR1 is SGHTA and CDR2 FQGNSA. CDR3 nucleotide sequence: TGTGCCAGCAGCTTAAGTTCGGGACAGGGGAAAAACATTCAGTACTTC. Translation gives CASSLSSGQGKNIQYF. Variable domain in full (rest from reference TRBV7-2 and TRBJ2-4): GAGVSQSPSNKVTEKGKDVELRCDPISGHTALYWYRQSLGQGLEFLIYFQGNSAPDKSGLPSDRFSAERTGGSVSTLTIQRTQQEDSAVYLCASSLSSGQGKNIQYFGAGTRLSVL.

By frequency in the sample, this clonotype is medium-sized (0.01 to 0.1%). V usage is TRBV6-1 and J usage is TRBJ1-1; unclear D gene. The length of the CDR3 is 15 residues. From germline, CDR1 is MNHNS and CDR2 SASEGT. V lost 7 bases and J lost 3, with 18 bases in between. For the CDR3, the DNA is TGTGCCAGCACCGAAGGGAAGATTCCTTACACTGAAGCTTTCTTT. It codes for CASTEGKIPYTEAFF.

V is TRBV4-3 and J is TRBJ2-5, with 9 positions matching TRBD1. The J call may be incorrect, as the DNA end agrees better with TRBJ2-1. This CDR3 spans 15 amino acids. From germline, CDR1 is LGHNA and CDR2 YSLEER. The DNA for the CDR3 is TGCGCCAGCAGCCAACGGGACAGGGCACAAGAGACCCAGTTCTTC. This sequence encodes CASSQRDRAQETQFF.

In its sample, this clonotype ranks as medium-sized. J is TRBJ2-5 and V is TRBV27, with a possible D match to TRBD1 (7 bases). CDR1 MNHEY and CDR2 SMNVEV come from the germline V gene (reference sequence). This CDR3 spans 10 amino acids. V lost 11 bases and J 5 bases, leaving 9 bases between the germline ends. CDR3 sequence (DNA): TGTGCCGCAGGGGGGGAGACCCAGTACTTC. Amino acid sequence: CAAGGETQYF.

This chain links TRBV5-1 with TRBJ2-1; 7 nucleotides line up with TRBD2. The V gene end was trimmed by 2 bases and the J gene end by 5 bases; junction bases not matched to a gene: 7. The germline CDR1 and CDR2 sequences are SGHRS and YFSETQ. CDR3 length: 15 residues. The CDR3 coding sequence is TGCGCCAGCAGCTTCGGATTCGCGGGAGACAATGAGCAGTTCTTC. Translated, it gives CASSFGFAGDNEQFF.

This clonotype was detected only a few times. This chain joins TRBV12-3 or TRBV12-4 and TRBJ2-1; D possibly uses TRBD1 or TRBD2 (5 bases each). This CDR3 has 16 residues. Trimming pared 6 bases from V and 8 bases from J, leaving 23 bases between. In nucleotides, the CDR3 is TGTGCCAGCAGCAAACAGACCGGGGCCGGGGCCTATGAGCAGTTCTTC. Its protein product is CASSKQTGAGAYEQFF.

This clonotype was detected ten times or more. The chain employs TRBV27 and TRBJ2-1; possibly TRBD1 for D (6 bases). CDR3 length: 12 amino acids. The germline V gene has CDR1 MNHEY and CDR2 SMNVEV (reference sequence). The V and J ends lost 2 bases and 7 bases respectively, with 6 bases between them. The CDR3 region has the DNA TGTGCCAGCAGTTTAAGGGGGAATGAGCAGTTCTTC. Its translation is CASSLRGNEQFF.

This clonotype is labeled medium-sized. The CDR3 nucleotides are TGTGCCAGCAGTTTATCGGACATAGGACGGGGCAATGAGCAGTTCTTC. Translated: CASSLSDIGRGNEQFF. V gene TRBV27 combines with J gene TRBJ2-1, with D perhaps being TRBD1 or TRBD2 (5 bases each). Germline-derived CDR1 and CDR2 are MNHEY and SMNVEV (reference sequence). The CDR3 length is 16 residues. V was pared by 0 bases and J by 6 bases, with 15 bases between.

The chain uses TRBV24-1 and TRBJ2-1; D is ambiguous. Trimming removed 0 bases at V and 13 bases at J, with 18 bases between. This CDR3 is 15 amino acids long. Germline V gives CDR1 KGHDR, CDR2 SFDVKD. The CDR3 coding sequence is TGTGCCACCAGTGATTTGCGGCAGTCTCAAGAGACCCAGTTCTTC. This encodes CATSDLRQSQETQFF.

This clonotype is labeled as medium-sized (0.01 to 0.1%). The chain recombines TRBV7-9 with TRBJ1-5, with unresolved D. Germline CDR1 is SEHNR and CDR2 is FQNEAQ (reference sequence). The CDR3 contains 14 residues. V was trimmed by 5 bases and J by 0 bases, leaving 8 bases between them. Here the CDR3 DNA reads TGTGCCAGCAGCCCTGCCTATAGCAATCAGCCCCAGCATTTT. It codes for CASSPAYSNQPQHF. Together with reference TRBV7-9 and TRBJ1-5, the CDR3 gives the full variable domain: DTGVSQNPRHKITKRGQNVTFRCDPISEHNRLYWYRQTLGQGPEFLTYFQNEAQLEKSRLLSDRFSAERPKGSFSTLEIQRTEQGDSAMYLCASSPAYSNQPQHFGDGTRLSIL.

This clonotype is deemed medium-sized (0.01 to 0.1%). This CDR3 reads CASSSGTPYEQYF. Here the CDR3 DNA reads TGTGCCAGCAGCTCCGGGACTCCCTACGAGCAGTACTTC. This sequence joins TRBV11-3 and TRBJ2-7; D perhaps matches TRBD2 (6 bases). V was shortened by 4 bases and J by 2 bases, with 9 bases between the two germline ends. This CDR3 spans 13 amino acids. Per the germline V gene, CDR1 is SGHNT and CDR2 is YENEEA.

This clonotype was counted many times. This chain joins TRBV6-1 and TRBJ2-7; D unresolved. Looked up from germline, CDR1 is MNHNS and CDR2 is SASEGT. The CDR3 totals 12 residues. Trimming removed 3 bases at V and 6 bases at J, with 9 bases between. CDR3 bases: TGTGCCAGCAGTGACATGGATCCCGAGCAGTACTTC. Translating it yields CASSDMDPEQYF.

CDR3 loop: CASSSPGLAGGSYNEQFF. The CDR3 DNA sequence: TGCGCCAGCAGTAGCCCCGGACTAGCGGGAGGCTCCTACAATGAGCAGTTCTTC. The gene calls are TRBV10-1 and TRBJ2-1, with TRBD2 matching 14 bases. Germline V gene lookup returns CDR1 WNHNN and CDR2 SYGVQD (reference sequence). The ends lost 5 bases at V and 0 bases at J; junction bases unmatched: 6. This CDR3 is built from 18 residues.

This chain uses TRBV12-3 or TRBV12-4 with TRBJ2-7; TRBD1 matches at 7 bases. The CDR3 runs to 13 residues. Unmatched junction bases numbered 6, after V lost 6 bases and J lost 4 bases. This chain's CDR3 is CASSPGTVYEQYF. The CDR3 DNA reads as TGTGCCAGCAGCCCGGGGACAGTTTACGAGCAGTACTTC.

The chain couples TRBV7-2 to TRBJ2-1; D tentatively fits TRBD1 or TRBD2 (5 bases each). The CDR3 totals 15 residues. V was shortened by 2 bases and J by 3 bases, with 11 bases between the two germline ends. Per germline, CDR1 SGHTA and CDR2 FQGNSA. The chain's CDR3 is CASSLRDGSYNEQFF. CDR3 bases: TGTGCCAGCAGCTTAAGGGACGGAAGCTACAATGAGCAGTTCTTC.